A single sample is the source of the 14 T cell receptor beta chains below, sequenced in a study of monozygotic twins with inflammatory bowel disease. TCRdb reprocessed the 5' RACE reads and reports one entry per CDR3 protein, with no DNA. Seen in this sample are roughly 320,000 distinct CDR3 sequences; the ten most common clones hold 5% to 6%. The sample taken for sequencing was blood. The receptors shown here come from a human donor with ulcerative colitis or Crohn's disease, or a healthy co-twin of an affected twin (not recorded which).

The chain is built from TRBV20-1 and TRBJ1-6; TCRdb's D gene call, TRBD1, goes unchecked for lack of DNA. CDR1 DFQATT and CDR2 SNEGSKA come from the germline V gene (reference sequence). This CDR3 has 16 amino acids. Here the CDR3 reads CSAAPMGRSYNSPLHF.

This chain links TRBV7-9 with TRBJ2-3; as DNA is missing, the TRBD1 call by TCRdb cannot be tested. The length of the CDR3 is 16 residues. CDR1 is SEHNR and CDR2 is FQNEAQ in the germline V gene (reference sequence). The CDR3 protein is CASSLIRGKGTDTQYF.

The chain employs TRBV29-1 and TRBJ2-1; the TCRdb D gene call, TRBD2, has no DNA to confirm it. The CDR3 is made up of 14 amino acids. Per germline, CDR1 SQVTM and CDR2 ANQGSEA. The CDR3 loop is CSAKRTSGPDEQFF.

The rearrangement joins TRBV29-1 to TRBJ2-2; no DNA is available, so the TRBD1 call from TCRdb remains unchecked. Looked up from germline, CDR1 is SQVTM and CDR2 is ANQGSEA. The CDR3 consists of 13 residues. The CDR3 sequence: CSAVRERAGELFF.

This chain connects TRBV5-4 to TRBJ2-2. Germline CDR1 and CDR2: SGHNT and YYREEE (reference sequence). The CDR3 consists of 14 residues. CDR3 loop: CASSGGDWYGELFF.

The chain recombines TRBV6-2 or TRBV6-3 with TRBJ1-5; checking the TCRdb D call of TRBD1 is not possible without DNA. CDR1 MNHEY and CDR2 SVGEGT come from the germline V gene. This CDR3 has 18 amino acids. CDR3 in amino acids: CASSYVWGQPDLRQPQHF.

The chain's CDR3 is CASSLAGQGVETQYF. The rearrangement joins TRBV13 to TRBJ2-5; with no DNA, the TCRdb D assignment of TRBD1 cannot be verified. There are 15 residues in the CDR3. The germline V gene has CDR1 PRHDT and CDR2 FYEKMQ (reference sequence).

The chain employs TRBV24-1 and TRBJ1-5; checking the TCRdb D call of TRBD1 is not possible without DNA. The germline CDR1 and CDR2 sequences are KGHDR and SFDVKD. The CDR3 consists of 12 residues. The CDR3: CATSGQGQPQHF.

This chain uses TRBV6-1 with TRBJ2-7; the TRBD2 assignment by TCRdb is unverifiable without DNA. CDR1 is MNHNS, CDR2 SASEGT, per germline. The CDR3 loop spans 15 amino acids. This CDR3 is CASTRLAGGTYEQYF.

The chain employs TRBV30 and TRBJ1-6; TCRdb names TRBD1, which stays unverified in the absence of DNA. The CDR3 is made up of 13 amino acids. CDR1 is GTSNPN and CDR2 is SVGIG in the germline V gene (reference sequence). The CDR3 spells CAWTGEIWSPLHF.

The CDR3 loop is CATRTAINQPQHF. The chain couples TRBV19 to TRBJ1-5. The germline CDR1 and CDR2 sequences are LNHDA and SQIVND (reference sequence). The CDR3 runs to 13 residues.

The CDR3 spells CASSGASGNTGELFF. The chain recombines TRBV10-1 with TRBJ2-2; TCRdb selects TRBD2, and the lack of DNA leaves this call unchecked. The CDR3 contains 15 residues. CDR1 and CDR2 (germline): WNHNN, SYGVQD (reference sequence).

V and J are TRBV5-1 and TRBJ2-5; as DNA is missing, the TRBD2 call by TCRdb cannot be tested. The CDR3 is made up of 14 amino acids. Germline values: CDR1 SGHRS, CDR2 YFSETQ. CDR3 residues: CASSLALAGETQYF.

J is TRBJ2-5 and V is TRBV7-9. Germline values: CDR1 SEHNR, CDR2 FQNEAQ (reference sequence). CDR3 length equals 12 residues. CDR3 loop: CASSGLGETQYF.